This TCR beta chain was recovered during a study of T cells expressing NK-cell markers. Study information: CD3+CD56+NKG2C+, CD3+CD56+NKG2C- and CD3+CD56-NKG2C+ T cells, once sorted, supplied the TCR beta repertoires. General study findings and limits: In a handful of donors, dominant NKG2C+ clonotypes were roughly 1.0-8% of CD8+ T cells.

Generation of TCR beta cDNA was performed by 5'RACE template switching incorporating UMIs. TCRdb reprocessed the 5' RACE reads, with one entry per CDR3 protein and no DNA. The sample holds hundreds of thousands of distinct CDR3 sequences. Germline assignment: CDR1 SGHRS and CDR2 YFSETQ. The CDR3 loop spans 17 amino acids. As for this clonotype: The target antigen is unknown.

This clonotype originated in a man aged 18-69 years in good health. Sequences were obtained from blood T cells: a sorted CD56 or NKG2C T cell subset, CD4+ or CD8+ T cells, or bulk PBMC T cells (not recorded which). The chain joins TRBV5-1 to TRBJ2-1; the D gene TCRdb calls, TRBD1, cannot be checked with no DNA. CDR3 sequence: CASSFLGAAGPYNEQFF.